One and the same sample provided the 7 T cell receptor beta chains below, sequenced in a study of cytomegalovirus exposure and HLA in healthy donors. With 60 Vbeta and 13 Jbeta primers, the PCR was carried out. The data were produced by immunoSEQ multiplex PCR, yet TCRdb's version contains in-frame clones alone and is incomplete. This repertoire shows more than 50,000 clones, 65% to 90% found once; its top ten account for about 11%. Sequenced: PBMCs. Receptor source: a female donor in good health and CMV-seronegative.

The rearrangement joins TRBV6-5 to TRBJ2-5; D not certain. Germline V gene sequence: CDR1 MNHEY, CDR2 SVGAGI. The CDR3 totals 11 residues. The germline V and J ends were trimmed by 6 bases and 5 bases, with 7 bases remaining between them. The CDR3 DNA reads as TGTGCCAGCAGGGTCGGGGAGACCCAGTACTTC. The encoded protein is CASRVGETQYF.

This chain uses TRBV7-8 with TRBJ1-4; 7 nucleotides line up with TRBD1. The length of the CDR3 is 15 residues. CDR1 and CDR2 (germline): SGHVS, FQNEAQ. V trimming: 6 bases; J trimming: 4 bases; junction bases outside the gene matches: 8. As DNA, the CDR3 is TGTGCCAGCAGTTACTCGACAGGGCTTAATGAAAAACTGTTTTTT. Translated: CASSYSTGLNEKLFF. Full variable domain (rest looked up from reference TRBV7-8 and TRBJ1-4): GAGVSQSPRYKVAKRGQDVALRCDPISGHVSLFWYQQALGQGPEFLTYFQNEAQLDKSGLPSDRFFAERPEGSVSTLKIQRTQQEDSAVYLCASSYSTGLNEKLFFGSGTQLSVL.

The J gene is TRBJ2-3, the V gene TRBV2; 10 bases are shared with TRBD2. V gave up 5 bases and J gave up 4 bases; unmatched junction bases: 6. CDR3 length: 15 amino acids. Germline V gene sequence: CDR1 SNHLY, CDR2 FYNNEI. The CDR3 here is CASSLSGGVSDTQYF. In DNA form, the CDR3 reads TGTGCCAGCAGTCTAAGCGGGGGGGTTTCAGATACGCAGTATTTT.

This clone was observed a handful of times. The V and J genes are TRBV11-2 and TRBJ2-1; TRBD2 matches at 10 bases. V shed 3 bases and J 5 bases; nucleotides not matched to a gene: 7. The CDR3 consists of 16 residues. Germline V CDR1 and CDR2: SGHAT, FQNNGV. CDR3 in DNA: TGTGCCAGCAGCTTTTCCCGACTAGCGGGTCACAATGAGCAGTTCTTC. It specifies CASSFSRLAGHNEQFF.

The CDR3 spells CAWSVMAGGDEQYF. In DNA, the CDR3 is TGTGCCTGGAGTGTGATGGCGGGGGGTGACGAGCAGTACTTC. The rearrangement uses TRBV30 and TRBJ2-7, with 8 bases fitting TRBD2. Germline V gene sequence: CDR1 GTSNPN, CDR2 SVGIG (reference sequence). V gave up 0 bases and J gave up 5 bases; unmatched junction bases: 6. The CDR3 runs 14 residues.

This clone was recorded only once. The V call is TRBV5-5, the J call TRBJ2-1; the match to TRBD1 covers 9 bases. CDR3 length: 16 residues. The V gene's germline CDR1 is SGHKS and CDR2 YYEKEE (reference sequence). V gave up 0 bases and J gave up 7 bases; unmatched junction bases: 8. The CDR3 reads CASSLAGDRVKNEQFF. The CDR3 DNA sequence: TGTGCCAGCAGCTTGGCGGGGGACAGGGTGAAAAATGAGCAGTTCTTC.

As DNA, the CDR3 is TGTGCCAGCAGTTACGAGGGGGCCCGAGCCAAAAACATTCAGTACTTC. This encodes CASSYEGARAKNIQYF. The chain couples TRBV6-6 to TRBJ2-4; the match to TRBD1 covers 7 bases. Trimming cost V 2 bases and J 0 bases; bases outside gene matches: 4. The germline V gene has CDR1 MNHNY and CDR2 SVGAGI (reference sequence). The CDR3 extends over 16 amino acids.